This T cell receptor beta chain originates from a study of T cell responses to AZD1222 COVID-19 vaccine. Study conclusions and caveats: Nearly half of spike-specific TCRs reportedly go after variant regions that carry no mutations. There were repertoire samples only from the period after the peak T cell response. There were vaccine-associated CD4 TCRs across spike, dominant at 160-218 and 743-854.

As to this clone: Its antigen is unidentified.

Trimming removed 1 base at V and 8 bases at J, with 6 bases between. CDR1 and CDR2 from the germline V gene are SGHDN and FVKESK. The CDR3 spans 13 residues. Data came from immunoSEQ multiplex PCR; TCRdb stores just in-frame clones and leaves some out. The data show roughly 180,000 clones, approximately 92% seen once. This rearrangement joins TRBV14 to TRBJ1-6; D might be TRBD1 (5 bases). The sequencing here drew on peripheral blood, taken 28 days after the second dose of the MenACWY control vaccine. This TCR was recovered from an adult who received the MenACWY meningococcal vaccine as a control. The CDR3 nucleotides read TGTGCCAGCAGCCAAGGGGGGGATTCACCCCTCCACTTT. Amino acids: CASSQGGDSPLHF.